These 4 T cell receptor beta chains share one sample of origin, sequenced in a study of blood T cell repertoires in COVID-19. The protocol was immunoSEQ multiplex PCR, while the TCRdb copy is restricted to in-frame clones and leaves out a portion. Of hundreds of thousands of clones listed, nearly 90% are singletons. The sample consisted of peripheral blood. Receptors were obtained from a woman between 18 and 30 years old who had recovered from COVID-19.

J is TRBJ2-1 and V is TRBV30; 8 bases align to TRBD1. J lost 7 bases, V lost 5 bases, and 10 bases had no gene match. Germline V CDR1 and CDR2: GTSNPN, SVGIG (reference sequence). The CDR3 sequence is 14 residues long. The CDR3 coding sequence is TGTGCCTGGGAGACAGGGGTCGAAATAAATGAGCAGTTCTTC. Translating gives CAWETGVEINEQFF.

This sequence joins TRBV5-1 and TRBJ1-2; 10 bases are a match to TRBD1. Losses at the gene ends were 4 bases for V and 7 bases for J; bases not matched to a gene: 7. Germline V gene sequence: CDR1 SGHRS, CDR2 YFSETQ. This CDR3 is 14 amino acids long. CDR3 sequence: CASSPWTGGTGYTF. For the CDR3, the DNA is TGCGCCAGCAGCCCGTGGACAGGGGGGACTGGCTACACCTTC.

J is TRBJ2-3 and V is TRBV6-5, with 7 nucleotides matching TRBD1. Germline V gene data show CDR1 as MNHEY and CDR2 as SVGAGI. Germline trimming cut 8 bases from V and 1 base from J; bases unmatched to any gene: 3. This CDR3 is built from 13 residues. Here the CDR3 DNA reads TGTGCCAGCCGACAGGGAGGCACAGATACGCAGTATTTT. It yields the protein CASRQGGTDTQYF.

The V gene is TRBV7-3, the J gene TRBJ1-1; D is possibly TRBD1 (5 bases). Germline-derived CDR1 and CDR2 are SGHTA and FQGTGA. The CDR3 consists of 15 residues. V dropped 0 bases and J dropped 0 bases, with 8 bases sitting between them. The CDR3 coding sequence is TGTGCCAGCAGCTTAACGGCAGGGTTGAACACTGAAGCTTTCTTT. This gives the protein CASSLTAGLNTEAFF.